The 11 T cell receptor beta chains below all came from one sample that was sequenced in a study of T cell clonotyping in hematopoietic cell transplantation. Libraries were prepared by immunoSEQ multiplex PCR; TCRdb keeps only in-frame clonotypes and omits some of them. The table records tens of thousands of clones, roughly 70% of them present only once. Documented time point: recipient sample about 28 days before transplant, after cytoreduction. The source was peripheral blood mononuclear cells, collected before stem cell transplant. Receptors were obtained from a man aged 50 or older with myelodysplastic syndrome. Some clones in this sample may be carry-over from other donors' samples.

The chain employs TRBV28 and TRBJ1-1; D unresolved. V lost 1 base and J 11 bases, leaving 11 bases between the germline ends. This CDR3 contains 12 residues. The germline V gene has CDR1 MDHEN and CDR2 SYDVKM. The CDR3 reads CASSLYFLSAFF. The CDR3 DNA reads as TGTGCCAGCAGTTTATACTTCCTGAGCGCTTTCTTT.

V and J are TRBV6-5 and TRBJ2-3; either TRBD1 or TRBD2 may fit D (5 bases each). The ends were cut back, 7 bases at V and 1 base at J, with 15 bases in the middle. Germline CDR1 MNHEY, CDR2 SVGAGI. The CDR3 consists of 15 residues. Here the CDR3 reads CASTPSLGGTDTQYF. CDR3 in DNA: TGTGCCAGCACCCCCTCCCTGGGGGGCACAGATACGCAGTATTTT.

The V call is TRBV30, the J call TRBJ2-7, with TRBD2 identical over 9 bases. This CDR3 comprises 15 residues. CDR1 is GTSNPN, CDR2 SVGIG, per germline (reference sequence). V trimming: 2 bases; J trimming: 4 bases; junction bases outside the gene matches: 9. Written as DNA, the CDR3 is TGTGCCTGGAGTAGGTTGGCGGGAGGGGAGTACGAGCAGTACTTC. Translated, it gives CAWSRLAGGEYEQYF.

This clone was counted a single time. CDR3 bases: TGCGCCAGCAGCTGGACTGCAGATACGCAGTATTTT. It specifies CASSWTADTQYF. The rearrangement links TRBV10-1 to TRBJ2-3, with D perhaps matching TRBD2 (5 bases). V lost 6 bases and J 4 bases, leaving 8 bases between the germline ends. The V gene's germline CDR1 is WNHNN and CDR2 SYGVQD (reference sequence). CDR3 length: 12 amino acids.

The rearrangement links TRBV6-5 to TRBJ1-1, with D tentatively TRBD1 (5 bases). Trimming shortened V by 2 bases and J by 8 bases, and 9 bases separated the two germline ends. The CDR3 is 12 amino acids. From germline, CDR1 is MNHEY and CDR2 SVGAGI. The CDR3 DNA sequence: TGTGCCAGCAGTTACGGGGGGATCGAAGCTTTCTTT. Its protein is CASSYGGIEAFF.

V gene TRBV1 combines with J gene TRBJ2-5; the table's D gene call, TRBD2, was not cross checked with the DNA. TRBV1 is given as a pseudogene. The CDR3 has 14 residues. CDR3 loop: CTSSRISPQETQYF. CDR3 in DNA: TGCACCAGCAGCCGAATTAGCCCACAAGAGACCCAGTACTTC.

There are a few counts of this clone. This chain connects TRBV6-5 to TRBJ2-7, with 7 bases fitting TRBD1. Germline-derived CDR1 and CDR2 are MNHEY and SVGAGI. This CDR3 has 14 amino acids. V was clipped by 2 bases and J by 2 bases; unmatched bases: 3. The CDR3 reads CASSYPDRPYEQYF. CDR3 coding DNA: TGTGCCAGCAGTTACCCGGACAGGCCCTACGAGCAGTACTTC.

The rearrangement uses TRBV25-1 and TRBJ2-1, with D possibly TRBD2 on 6 matching bases. This CDR3 contains 13 residues. Germline loops: CDR1 MGHDK, CDR2 SYGVNS. Between the trimmed V and J ends, which lost 3 bases and 9 bases, there was a span of 12 bases. CDR3 sequence: CASSDGGTFEQFF. CDR3 sequence (DNA): TGTGCCAGCAGTGATGGGGGGACTTTTGAGCAGTTCTTC.

This clone was counted only a few times. This sequence joins TRBV25-1 and TRBJ2-3; D is tentatively TRBD1 or TRBD2 (6 bases each). From germline, CDR1 is MGHDK and CDR2 SYGVNS. Trimming left V 7 bases short and J 5 bases short, with 13 bases between. The CDR3 is 13 residues long. For the CDR3, the DNA is TGTGCCAGCACGTGGGGGGCCGGAGATACGCAGTATTTT. It yields the protein CASTWGAGDTQYF.

This clone has only one observation. V is TRBV2 and J is TRBJ2-1; D may match TRBD1 or TRBD2 (5 bases each). The germline CDR1 and CDR2 sequences are SNHLY and FYNNEI. V lost 7 bases and J 3 bases, leaving 13 bases between the germline ends. This CDR3 has 14 residues. In nucleotides, the CDR3 is TGTGCCAGCAAGGGGACGAGAGACTACAATGAGCAGTTCTTC. It yields the protein CASKGTRDYNEQFF.

The V call is TRBV9, the J call TRBJ1-6; D may be TRBD1 (5 bases). Deletions cut 3 bases from V and 6 bases from J, with 7 bases between. Germline V gives CDR1 SGDLS, CDR2 YYNGEE. There are 13 residues in the CDR3. CDR3 region: CASSAGSNSPLHF. The CDR3 DNA is TGTGCCAGCAGCGCAGGGAGTAATTCACCCCTCCACTTT.